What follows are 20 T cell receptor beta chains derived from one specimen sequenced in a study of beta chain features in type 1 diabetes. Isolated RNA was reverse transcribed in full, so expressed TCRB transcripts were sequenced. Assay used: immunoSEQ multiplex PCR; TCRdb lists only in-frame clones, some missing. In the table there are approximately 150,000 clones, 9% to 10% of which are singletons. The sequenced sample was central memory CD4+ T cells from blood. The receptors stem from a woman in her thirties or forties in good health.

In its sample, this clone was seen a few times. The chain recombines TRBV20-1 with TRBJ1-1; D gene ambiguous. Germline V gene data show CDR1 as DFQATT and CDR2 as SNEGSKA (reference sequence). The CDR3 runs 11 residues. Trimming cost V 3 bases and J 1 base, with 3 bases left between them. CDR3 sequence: CSASKNTEAFF. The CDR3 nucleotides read TGCAGTGCTAGTAAGAACACTGAAGCTTTCTTT.

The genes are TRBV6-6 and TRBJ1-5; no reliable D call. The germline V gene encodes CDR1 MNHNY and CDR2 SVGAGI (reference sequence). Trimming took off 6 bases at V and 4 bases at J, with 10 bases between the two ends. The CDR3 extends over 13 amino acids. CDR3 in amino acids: CASRTLTNQPQHF. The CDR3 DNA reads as TGTGCCAGCAGGACACTTACTAATCAGCCCCAGCATTTT.

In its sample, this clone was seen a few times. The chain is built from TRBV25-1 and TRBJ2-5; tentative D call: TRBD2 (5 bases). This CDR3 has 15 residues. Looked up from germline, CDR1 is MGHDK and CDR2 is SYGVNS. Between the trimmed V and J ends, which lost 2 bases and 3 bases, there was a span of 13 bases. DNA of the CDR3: TGTGCCAGCAGTGAAGTTGGACTCCTAAAAGAGACCCAGTACTTC. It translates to CASSEVGLLKETQYF.

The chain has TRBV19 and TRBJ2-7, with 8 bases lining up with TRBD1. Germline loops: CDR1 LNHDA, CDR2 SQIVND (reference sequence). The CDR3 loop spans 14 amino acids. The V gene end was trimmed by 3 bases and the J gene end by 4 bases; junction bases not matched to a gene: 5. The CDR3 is CASSIGQGSYEQYF. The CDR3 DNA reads TGTGCCAGTAGTATCGGACAGGGTAGTTACGAGCAGTACTTC.

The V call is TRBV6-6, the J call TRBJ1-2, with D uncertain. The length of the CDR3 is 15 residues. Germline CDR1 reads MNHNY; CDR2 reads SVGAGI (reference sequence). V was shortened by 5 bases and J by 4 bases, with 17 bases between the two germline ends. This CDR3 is CASSTLSGGFYGYTF. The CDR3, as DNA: TGTGCCAGCAGTACCCTCTCAGGTGGCTTCTATGGCTACACCTTC.

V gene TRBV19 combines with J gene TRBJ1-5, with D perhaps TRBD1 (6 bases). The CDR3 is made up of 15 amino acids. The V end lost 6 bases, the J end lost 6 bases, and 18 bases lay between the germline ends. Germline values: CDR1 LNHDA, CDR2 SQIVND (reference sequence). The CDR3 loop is CASSLGTIASQPQHF. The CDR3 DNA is TGTGCCAGTAGCCTAGGGACAATAGCTTCTCAGCCCCAGCATTTT. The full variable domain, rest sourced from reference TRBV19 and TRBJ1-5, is DGGITQSPKYLFRKEGQNVTLSCEQNLNHDAMYWYRQDPGQGLRLIYYSQIVNDFQKGDIAEGYSVSREKKESFPLTVTSAQKNPTAFYLCASSLGTIASQPQHFGDGTRLSIL.

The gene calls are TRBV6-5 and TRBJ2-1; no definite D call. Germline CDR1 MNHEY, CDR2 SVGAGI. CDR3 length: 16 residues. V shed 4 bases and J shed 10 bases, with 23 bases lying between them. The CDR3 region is CASSSLRTPNAREQFF. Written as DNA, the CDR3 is TGTGCCAGCAGTTCCTTAAGAACTCCCAATGCGAGGGAGCAGTTCTTC.

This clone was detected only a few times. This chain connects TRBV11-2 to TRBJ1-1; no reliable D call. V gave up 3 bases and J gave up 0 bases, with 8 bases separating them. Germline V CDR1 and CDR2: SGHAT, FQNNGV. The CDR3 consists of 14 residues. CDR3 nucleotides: TGTGCCAGCAGCTTTGGAGTTATGAACACTGAAGCTTTCTTT. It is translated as CASSFGVMNTEAFF.

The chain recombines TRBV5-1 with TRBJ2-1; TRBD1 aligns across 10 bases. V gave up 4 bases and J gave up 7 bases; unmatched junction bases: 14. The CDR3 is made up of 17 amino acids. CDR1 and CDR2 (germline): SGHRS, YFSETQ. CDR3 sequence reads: CASSPGLGDRGGNEQFF. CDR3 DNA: TGCGCCAGCAGCCCGGGCCTCGGGGACAGGGGTGGGAATGAGCAGTTCTTC.

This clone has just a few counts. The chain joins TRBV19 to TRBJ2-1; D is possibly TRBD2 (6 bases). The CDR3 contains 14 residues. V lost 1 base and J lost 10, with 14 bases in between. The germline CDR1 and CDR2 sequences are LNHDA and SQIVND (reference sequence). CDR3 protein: CASSIGPSEGEQFF. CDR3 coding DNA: TGTGCCAGTAGTATAGGCCCTAGCGAGGGGGAGCAGTTCTTC.

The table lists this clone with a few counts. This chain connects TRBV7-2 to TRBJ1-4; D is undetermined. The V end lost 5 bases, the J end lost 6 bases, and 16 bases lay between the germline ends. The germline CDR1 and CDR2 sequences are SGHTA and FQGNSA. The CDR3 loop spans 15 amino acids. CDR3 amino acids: CASSPLEGSYEKLFF. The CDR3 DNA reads TGTGCCAGCAGCCCCCTCGAGGGTTCCTATGAAAAACTGTTTTTT.

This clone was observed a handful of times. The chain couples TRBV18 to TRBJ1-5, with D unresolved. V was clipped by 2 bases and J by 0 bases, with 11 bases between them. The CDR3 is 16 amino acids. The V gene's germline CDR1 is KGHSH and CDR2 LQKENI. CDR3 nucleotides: TGTGCCAGCTCACCAAGTCAAGAGTATAGCAATCAGCCCCAGCATTTT. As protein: CASSPSQEYSNQPQHF.

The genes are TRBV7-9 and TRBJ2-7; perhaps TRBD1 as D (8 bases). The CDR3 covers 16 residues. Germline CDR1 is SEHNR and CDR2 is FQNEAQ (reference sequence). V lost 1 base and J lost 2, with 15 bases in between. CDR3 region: CASSLVATGGAYEQYF. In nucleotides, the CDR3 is TGTGCCAGCAGCTTAGTAGCTACAGGGGGGGCCTACGAGCAGTACTTC.

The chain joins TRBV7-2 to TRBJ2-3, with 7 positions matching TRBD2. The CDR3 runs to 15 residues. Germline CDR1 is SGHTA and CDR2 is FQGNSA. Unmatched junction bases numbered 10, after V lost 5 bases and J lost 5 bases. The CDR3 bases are TGTGCCAGCAGCCATGGACTAGACGTGGGAGATACGCAGTATTTT. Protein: CASSHGLDVGDTQYF.

Written as DNA, the CDR3 is TGTGCCAGCAGCAAAGTCAAAGGGGGGAACACCGGGGAGCTGTTTTTT. Amino acids: CASSKVKGGNTGELFF. The V gene is TRBV21-1, the J gene TRBJ2-2; the table gives TRBD1 as D, unverified against the DNA. TRBV21-1 is assigned pseudogene status. CDR3 length equals 16 residues.

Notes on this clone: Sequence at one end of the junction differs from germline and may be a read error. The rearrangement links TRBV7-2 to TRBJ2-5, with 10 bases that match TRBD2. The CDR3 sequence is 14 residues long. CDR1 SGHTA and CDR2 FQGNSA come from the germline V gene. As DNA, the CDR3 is TGTGCCAGCAGCTTAGATCCTAGCGGGGGCCTCAGGGACTTC. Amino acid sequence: CASSLDPSGGLRDF.

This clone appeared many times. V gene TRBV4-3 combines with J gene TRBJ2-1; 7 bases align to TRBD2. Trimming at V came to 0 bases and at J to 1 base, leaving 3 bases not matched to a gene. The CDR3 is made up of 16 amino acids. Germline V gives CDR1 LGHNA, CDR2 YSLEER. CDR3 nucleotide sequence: TGCGCCAGCAGCCAAGATCCGGGGGGATCCTACAATGAGCAGTTCTTC. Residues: CASSQDPGGSYNEQFF.

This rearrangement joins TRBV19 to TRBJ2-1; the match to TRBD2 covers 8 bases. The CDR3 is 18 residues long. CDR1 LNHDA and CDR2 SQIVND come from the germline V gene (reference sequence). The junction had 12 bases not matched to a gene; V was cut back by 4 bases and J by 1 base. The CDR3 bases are TGTGCCAGTAGTACGATGACTAGTGCTAGCGGGTCCTACAATGAGCAGTTCTTC. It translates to CASSTMTSASGSYNEQFF.

The CDR3 DNA reads TGTGCCAGCGGGACAAACAGTGCCTATGGCTACACCTTC. Translating it yields CASGTNSAYGYTF. The chain joins TRBV27 to TRBJ1-2, with a weak D call TRBD1 (6 bases). The CDR3 length is 13 residues. In germline, CDR1 is MNHEY, CDR2 SMNVEV (reference sequence). With 8 bases removed from V and 4 bases from J, the gap between germline ends came to 14 bases.

The CDR3 coding sequence is TGTGCCATCAGTGACCGCCTGGGACTAGCGGCGAACACCGGGGAGCTGTTTTTT. Translation: CAISDRLGLAANTGELFF. V is TRBV10-3 and J is TRBJ2-2; 11 nucleotides align to TRBD2. The CDR3 has 18 amino acids. CDR1 is ENHRY, CDR2 SYGVKD, per germline. Unmatched junction bases numbered 6, after V lost 3 bases and J lost 0 bases.